This TCR beta chain was found in a study of vaccination and CD4 T cells after COVID-19. Details on this clonotype: The antigen is unknown.

The CDR3 contains 11 residues. In germline, CDR1 is MNHEY, CDR2 SVGEGT. With 5 bases removed from V and 14 bases from J, the gap between germline ends came to 13 bases. Documented treatment: approximately 9-day PBMC culture with coronavirus spike peptide pools or control peptides (ViraFEST assay). The Oncomine TCR Beta short-read assay sequenced DNA from cultured CD4+ T cells. TCRdb reanalysed the PCR reads using MiXCR and keeps one entry per CDR3 protein. The profile covers 15,000 to 20,000 distinct CDR3 sequences, with about 56% appearing a single time and about 7.2% taken by the ten largest. The sequenced sample consisted of CD4+ T cells from blood, cultured in vitro. The TCR sequence derives from a human donor who had recovered from COVID-19. The genes are TRBV6-2 or TRBV6-3 and TRBJ2-1, with D possibly TRBD2 on 6 matching bases. The DNA of the CDR3 is TGTGCCAGCAGTGATACGGGACTCGAGTTCTTC. Translation: CASSDTGLEFF.